The T cell receptor (beta chain) under discussion was sequenced for a study of cytomegalovirus exposure and HLA in healthy donors. This clone was seen more than once but under ten times. Primers: 60 Vbeta forward and 13 Jbeta reverse. Repertoires were generated with immunoSEQ multiplex PCR, while TCRdb's copy carries only in-frame clones and drops some. The profile shows around 180,000 clones, more than 65% of them singletons. Material for sequencing was PBMCs. The receptor comes from a woman aged 45-60 years in good health and CMV-seronegative.

This CDR3 reads CASAQTSSYNEQFF. The CDR3 DNA reads as TGTGCCAGCGCACAGACCAGCTCCTACAATGAGCAGTTCTTC. The V call is TRBV28, the J call TRBJ2-1, with D unresolved. The CDR3 sequence is 14 residues long. Germline V lookup: CDR1 MDHEN, CDR2 SYDVKM. V lost 8 bases, J lost 0 bases, and 11 bases lay in between.